These 4 T cell receptor beta chains were sequenced from one sample in a study of T cells in Graves' hyperthyroidism and ophthalmopathy. RNA transcripts were the template for amplifying TCR beta CDR3 regions. An initial round of RT-PCR targeting the TCR CDR3 relied on the HTBI primer set. TCRdb called the multiplex PCR reads again in MiXCR, with one record for every CDR3 protein. This table has fewer than 550,000 distinct CDR3 sequences, about 15% appearing once. Sample: blood. Receptors were obtained from a woman under 30 with Graves' hyperthyroidism.

This clonotype was detected ten times or more. The gene calls are TRBV6-1 and TRBJ1-1, with 10 bases fitting TRBD1. Germline-derived CDR1 and CDR2 are MNHNS and SASEGT. This CDR3 comprises 14 residues. V shed 6 bases and J 4 bases; nucleotides not matched to a gene: 5. The CDR3 spells CASSRDRGPTEAFF. The CDR3 region has the DNA TGTGCCAGCAGCAGGGACAGGGGTCCCACTGAAGCTTTCTTT.

This clonotype was seen a handful of times. The genes are TRBV5-1 and TRBJ1-2, with a possible D match to TRBD1 (6 bases). Trimming removed 0 bases at V and 9 bases at J, with 12 bases between. CDR3 size: 13 residues. Germline CDR1 reads SGHRS; CDR2 reads YFSETQ. CDR3 protein: CASSLVQGGSYTF. The CDR3 DNA is TGCGCCAGCAGCTTGGTACAGGGAGGAAGCTACACCTTC.

This clonotype was counted a few times. The DNA for the CDR3 is TGTGCCAGCAGCCAAGAATCACTTGCGGAGCCCCAGCATTTT. Its translation is CASSQESLAEPQHF. The J gene is TRBJ1-5, the V gene TRBV4-2; D not resolved. V lost 0 bases and J 8 bases, leaving 11 bases between the germline ends. CDR3 length: 14 residues. CDR1 LGHNA and CDR2 YNFKEQ come from the germline V gene.

This clonotype was observed a handful of times. The V call is TRBV3-1, the J call TRBJ2-5; D possibly matches TRBD1 or TRBD2 (5 bases each). Germline CDR1 LGHDT, CDR2 YNNKEL (reference sequence). This CDR3 region has 13 residues. With 6 bases removed from V and 7 bases from J, the gap between germline ends came to 15 bases. The CDR3 loop reads CASSSGTRRTQYF. The CDR3 nucleotides read TGTGCCAGCAGTTCCGGGACCCGGAGGACCCAGTACTTC.